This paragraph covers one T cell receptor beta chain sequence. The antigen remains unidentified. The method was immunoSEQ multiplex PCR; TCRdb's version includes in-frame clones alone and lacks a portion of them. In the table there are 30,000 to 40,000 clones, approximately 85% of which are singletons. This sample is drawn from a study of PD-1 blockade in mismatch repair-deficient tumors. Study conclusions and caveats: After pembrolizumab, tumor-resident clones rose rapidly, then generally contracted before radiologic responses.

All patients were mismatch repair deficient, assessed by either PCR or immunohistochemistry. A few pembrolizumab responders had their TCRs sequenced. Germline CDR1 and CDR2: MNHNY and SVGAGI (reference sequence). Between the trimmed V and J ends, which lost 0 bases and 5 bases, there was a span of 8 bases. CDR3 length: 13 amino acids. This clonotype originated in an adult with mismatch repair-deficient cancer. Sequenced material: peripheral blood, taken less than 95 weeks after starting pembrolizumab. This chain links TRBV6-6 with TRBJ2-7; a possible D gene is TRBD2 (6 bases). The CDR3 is CASSYSSGDEQYF. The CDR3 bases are TGTGCCAGCAGTTACTCCTCGGGGGACGAGCAGTACTTC.